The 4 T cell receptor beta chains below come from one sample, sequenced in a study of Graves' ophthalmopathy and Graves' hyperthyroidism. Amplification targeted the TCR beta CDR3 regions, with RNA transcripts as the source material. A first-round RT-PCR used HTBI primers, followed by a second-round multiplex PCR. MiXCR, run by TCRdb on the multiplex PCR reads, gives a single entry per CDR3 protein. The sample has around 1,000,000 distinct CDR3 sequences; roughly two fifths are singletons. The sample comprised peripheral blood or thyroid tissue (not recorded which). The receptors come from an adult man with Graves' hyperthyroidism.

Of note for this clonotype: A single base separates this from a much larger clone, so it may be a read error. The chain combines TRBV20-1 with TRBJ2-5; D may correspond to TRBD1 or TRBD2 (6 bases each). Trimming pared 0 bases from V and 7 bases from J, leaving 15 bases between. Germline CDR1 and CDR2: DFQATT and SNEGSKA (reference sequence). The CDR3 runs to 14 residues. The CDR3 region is CSAREQGRRGTQYF. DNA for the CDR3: TGCAGTGCTAGAGAACAGGGTCGGAGGGGGACCCAGTACTTC.

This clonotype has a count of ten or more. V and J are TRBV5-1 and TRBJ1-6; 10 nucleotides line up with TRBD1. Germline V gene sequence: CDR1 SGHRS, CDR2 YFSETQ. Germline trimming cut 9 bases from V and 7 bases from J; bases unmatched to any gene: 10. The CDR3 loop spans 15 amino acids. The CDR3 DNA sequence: TGCGCCACCACCTCCGGGACAGGGGTAAATTCACCCCTCCACTTT. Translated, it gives CATTSGTGVNSPLHF.

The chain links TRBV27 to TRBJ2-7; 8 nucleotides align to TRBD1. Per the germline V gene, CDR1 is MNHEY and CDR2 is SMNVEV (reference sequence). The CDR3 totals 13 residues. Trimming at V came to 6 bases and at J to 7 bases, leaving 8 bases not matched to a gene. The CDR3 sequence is CASRFRTGLEQYF. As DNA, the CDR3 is TGTGCCAGCAGATTTAGGACAGGGCTGGAGCAGTACTTC.

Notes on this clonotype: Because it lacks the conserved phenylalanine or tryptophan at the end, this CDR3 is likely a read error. The CDR3 spells CASSKDGRLRPGNTIYL. As DNA, the CDR3 is TGCGCCAGCAGCAAAGACGGGAGGCTCCGTCCTGGAAACACCATATATCTT. The chain couples TRBV5-1 to TRBJ1-3; D uncertain. V lost 4 bases to trimming and J lost 2 bases, with 19 bases between them. CDR3 size: 17 residues. Germline lookup yields CDR1 SGHRS and CDR2 YFSETQ.